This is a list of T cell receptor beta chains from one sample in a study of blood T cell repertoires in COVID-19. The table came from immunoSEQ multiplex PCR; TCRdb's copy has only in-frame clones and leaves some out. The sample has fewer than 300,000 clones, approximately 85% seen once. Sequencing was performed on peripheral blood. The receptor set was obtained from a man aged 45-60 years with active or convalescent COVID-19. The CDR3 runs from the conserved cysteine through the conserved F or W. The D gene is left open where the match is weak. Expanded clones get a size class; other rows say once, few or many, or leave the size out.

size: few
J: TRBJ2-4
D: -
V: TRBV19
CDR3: CASSNIAKNIQYF
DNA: TGTGCCAGTTCTAATATAGCCAAAAACATTCAGTACTTC

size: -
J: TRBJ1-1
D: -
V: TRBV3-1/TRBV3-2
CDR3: CASSFRMVAGTEAFF
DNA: TGTGCCAGCAGCTTCCGTATGGTCGCGGGAACTGAAGCTTTCTTT

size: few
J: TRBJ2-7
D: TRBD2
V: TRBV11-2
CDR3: CASSPGAGGYYEQYF
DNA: TGTGCCAGCAGCCCGGGAGCGGGAGGCTACTACGAGCAGTACTTC

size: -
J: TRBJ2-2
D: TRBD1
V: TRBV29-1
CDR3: CSVVTGAGELFF
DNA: TGCAGCGTCGTAACAGGGGCCGGGGAGCTGTTTTTT

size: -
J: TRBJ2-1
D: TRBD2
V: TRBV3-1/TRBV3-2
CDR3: CASSQGTSASQFF
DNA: TGTGCCAGCAGCCAAGGGACTAGCGCTAGCCAGTTCTTC

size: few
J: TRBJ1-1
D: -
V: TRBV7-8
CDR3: CASSISGRSRAEAFF
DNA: TGTGCCAGCAGCATAAGCGGACGGAGCCGCGCCGAAGCTTTCTTT

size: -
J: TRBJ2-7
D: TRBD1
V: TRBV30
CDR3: CASRDRRSYEQYF
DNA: TGTGCCTCCCGGGACAGGCGCTCCTACGAGCAGTACTTC

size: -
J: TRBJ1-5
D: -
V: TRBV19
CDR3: CASSIDWDTNQPQHF
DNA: TGTGCCAGTAGTATAGATTGGGACACCAATCAGCCCCAGCATTTT

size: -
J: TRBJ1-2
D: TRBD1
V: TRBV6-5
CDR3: CASLGQGQNYGYTF
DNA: TGTGCCAGCCTCGGACAGGGTCAAAACTATGGCTACACCTTC

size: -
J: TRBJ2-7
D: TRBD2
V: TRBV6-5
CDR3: CASSSASGGTYEQYF
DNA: TGTGCCAGCAGTTCGGCTAGCGGGGGGACCTACGAGCAGTACTTC

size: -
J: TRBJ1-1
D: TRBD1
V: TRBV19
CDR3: CASSIYGQANTEAFF
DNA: TGTGCCAGTAGTATCTACGGACAGGCGAACACTGAAGCTTTCTTT

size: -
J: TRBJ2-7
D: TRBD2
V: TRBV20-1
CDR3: CSASKAGTGEQYF
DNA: TGCAGTGCTAGTAAAGCGGGAACGGGGGAGCAGTACTTC

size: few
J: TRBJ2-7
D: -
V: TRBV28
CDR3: CASSSNYLGAYEQYF
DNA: TGTGCCAGCAGCAGCAACTACTTAGGAGCCTACGAGCAGTACTTC

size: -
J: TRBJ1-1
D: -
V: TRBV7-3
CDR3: CASSRNGGTEAFF
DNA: TGTGCCAGCAGCCGAAACGGGGGTACTGAAGCTTTCTTT

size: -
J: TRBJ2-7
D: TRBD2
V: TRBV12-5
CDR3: CASGLGLAGVPEQYF
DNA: TGTGCTAGTGGTTTGGGACTAGCGGGAGTGCCGGAGCAGTACTTC

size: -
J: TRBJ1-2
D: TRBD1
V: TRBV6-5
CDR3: CASRRTGGEGYTF
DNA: TGTGCCAGCAGGCGGACAGGGGGCGAGGGCTACACCTTC

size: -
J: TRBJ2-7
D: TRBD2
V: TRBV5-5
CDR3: CASSLTRGDWYEQYF
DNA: TGTGCCAGCAGCTTAACCCGGGGGGACTGGTACGAGCAGTACTTC

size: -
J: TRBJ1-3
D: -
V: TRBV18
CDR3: CASSPSGNTIYF
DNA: TGTGCCAGCTCACCTTCGGGAAACACCATATATTTT

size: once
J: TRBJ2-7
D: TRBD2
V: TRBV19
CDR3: CASSFRLAGETRIYEQYF
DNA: TGTGCCAGTAGTTTTCGGCTAGCGGGCGAAACCAGAATCTACGAGCAGTACTTC

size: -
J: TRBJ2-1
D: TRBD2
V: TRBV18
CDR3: CASSPRTASGGTYNEQFF
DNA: TGTGCCAGCTCACCACGGACGGCTAGCGGAGGGACCTACAATGAGCAGTTCTTC

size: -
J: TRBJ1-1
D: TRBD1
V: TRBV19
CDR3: CASSIDQGTEEAFF
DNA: TGTGCCAGTAGTATAGATCAAGGGACAGAAGAAGCTTTCTTT

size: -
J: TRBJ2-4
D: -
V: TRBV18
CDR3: CASSQGDIQYF
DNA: TGTGCCAGCTCACAGGGGGACATTCAGTACTTC

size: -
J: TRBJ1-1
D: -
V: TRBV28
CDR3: CASSYIGSRSGSTEAFF
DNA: TGTGCCAGCAGTTACATAGGCAGCCGCTCGGGGAGCACTGAAGCTTTCTTT

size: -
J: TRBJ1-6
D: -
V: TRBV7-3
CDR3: CASSLTPGIGSPLHF
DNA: TGTGCCAGCAGCTTAACGCCGGGTATAGGTTCACCCCTCCACTTT

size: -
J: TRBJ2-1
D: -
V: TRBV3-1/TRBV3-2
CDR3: CASSHSGAEQFF
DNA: TGTGCCAGCAGCCACTCAGGGGCCGAGCAGTTCTTC

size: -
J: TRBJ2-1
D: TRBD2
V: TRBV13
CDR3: CASSLGGLAGVNEQFF
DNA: TGTGCCAGCAGCTTAGGAGGCCTAGCGGGAGTGAATGAGCAGTTCTTC

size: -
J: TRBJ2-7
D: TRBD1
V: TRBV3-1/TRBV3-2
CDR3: CASSPRQGSYEQYF
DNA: TGTGCCAGCAGCCCTCGACAGGGGTCCTACGAGCAGTACTTC

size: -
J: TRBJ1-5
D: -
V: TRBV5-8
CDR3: CASSLNYASVNQPQHF
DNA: TGTGCCAGCAGCTTGAACTACGCAAGTGTCAATCAGCCCCAGCATTTT

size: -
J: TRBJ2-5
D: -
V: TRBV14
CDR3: CASSQVGGSEETQYF
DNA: TGTGCCAGCAGCCAAGTGGGCGGGTCGGAAGAGACCCAGTACTTC

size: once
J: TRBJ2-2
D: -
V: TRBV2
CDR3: CASRVGGNTGELFF
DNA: TGTGCCAGCCGAGTGGGGGGGAACACCGGGGAGCTGTTTTTT

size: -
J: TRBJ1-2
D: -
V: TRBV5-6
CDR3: CASSQGNNYGYTF
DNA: TGTGCCAGCAGCCAGGGGAATAACTATGGCTACACCTTC

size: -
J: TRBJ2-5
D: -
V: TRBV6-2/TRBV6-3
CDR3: CASSPERETQYF
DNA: TGTGCCAGCAGCCCCGAGAGGGAGACCCAGTACTTC

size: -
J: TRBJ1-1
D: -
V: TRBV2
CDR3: CASSARDPGGGTEAFF
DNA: TGTGCCAGCAGTGCGAGGGACCCCGGGGGTGGCACTGAAGCTTTCTTT

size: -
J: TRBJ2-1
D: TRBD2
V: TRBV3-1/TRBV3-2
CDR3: CASSPASSGSYEQFF
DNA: TGTGCCAGCAGCCCCGCATCTAGCGGGAGCTATGAGCAGTTCTTC

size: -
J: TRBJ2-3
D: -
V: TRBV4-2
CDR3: CASSQERGANTQYF
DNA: TGTGCCAGCAGCCAAGAACGTGGGGCGAATACGCAGTATTTT

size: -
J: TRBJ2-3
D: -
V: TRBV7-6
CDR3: CASSLLGGTDTQYF
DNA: TGTGCCAGCAGCTTGCTAGGTGGCACAGATACGCAGTATTTT

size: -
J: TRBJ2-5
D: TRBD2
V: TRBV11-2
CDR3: CASSLDRVGAGAWQETQYF
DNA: TGTGCCAGCAGCTTAGATCGTGTGGGAGCGGGAGCATGGCAAGAGACCCAGTACTTC

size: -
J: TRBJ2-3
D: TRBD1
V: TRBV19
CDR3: CASSGQFTDTQYF
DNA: TGTGCCAGTTCGGGACAGTTCACAGATACGCAGTATTTT

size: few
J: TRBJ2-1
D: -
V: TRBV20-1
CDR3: CSAQATHEQFF
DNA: TGCAGTGCCCAGGCTACCCATGAGCAGTTCTTC

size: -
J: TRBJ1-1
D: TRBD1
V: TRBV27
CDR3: CASSKTGWTEAFF
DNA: TGTGCCAGCAGCAAGACAGGGTGGACTGAAGCTTTCTTT

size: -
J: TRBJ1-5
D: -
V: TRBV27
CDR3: CASNPPQHF
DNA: TGTGCCAGCAATCCTCCCCAGCATTTT

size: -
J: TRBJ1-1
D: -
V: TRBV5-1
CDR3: CASSPLDSYTEAFF
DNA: TGCGCCAGCAGCCCGCTGGACAGTTACACTGAAGCTTTCTTT

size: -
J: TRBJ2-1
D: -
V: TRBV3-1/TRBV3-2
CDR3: CASSQDIAGSFSYNEQFF
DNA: TGTGCCAGCAGCCAAGATATTGCAGGATCATTCTCCTACAATGAGCAGTTCTTC

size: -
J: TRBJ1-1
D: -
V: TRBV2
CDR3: CASSVREDTEAFF
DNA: TGTGCCAGCAGCGTCAGGGAGGACACTGAAGCTTTCTTT

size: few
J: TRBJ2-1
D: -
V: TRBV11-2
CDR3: CASTIAGPSSYNEQFF
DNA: TGTGCCAGCACCATCGCGGGTCCTAGCTCCTACAATGAGCAGTTCTTC

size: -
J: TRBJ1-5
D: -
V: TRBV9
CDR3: CASSVAGARDQPQHF
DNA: TGTGCCAGCAGCGTAGCTGGGGCCAGAGATCAGCCCCAGCATTTT

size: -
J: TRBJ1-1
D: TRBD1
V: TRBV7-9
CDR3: CASSPQGAVEAFF
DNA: TGTGCCAGCAGCCCGCAGGGGGCGGTTGAAGCTTTCTTT

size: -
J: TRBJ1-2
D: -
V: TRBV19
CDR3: CASSMSPGYGYTF
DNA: TGTGCCAGTAGTATGTCGCCAGGCTATGGCTACACCTTC

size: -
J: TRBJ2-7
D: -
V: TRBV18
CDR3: CASSPIQGIDEQYF
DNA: TGTGCCAGCTCCCCGATCCAGGGGATCGACGAGCAGTACTTC

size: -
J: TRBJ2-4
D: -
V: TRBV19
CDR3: CASSTLGGDIQYF
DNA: TGTGCCAGTAGTACCTTAGGCGGGGACATTCAGTACTTC

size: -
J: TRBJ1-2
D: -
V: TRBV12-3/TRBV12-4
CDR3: CASSPDKSYGYTF
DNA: TGTGCCAGCAGCCCCGACAAGTCCTATGGCTACACCTTC

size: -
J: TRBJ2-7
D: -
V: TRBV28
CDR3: CASSRGTESSYEQYF
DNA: TGTGCCAGCAGCAGGGGGACTGAGAGCTCCTACGAGCAGTACTTC

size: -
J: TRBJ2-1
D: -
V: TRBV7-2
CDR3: CASSLQDYNEQFF
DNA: TGTGCCAGCAGCTTGCAGGACTACAATGAGCAGTTCTTC

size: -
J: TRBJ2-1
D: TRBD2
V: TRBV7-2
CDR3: CASSSRASGRFEQFF
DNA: TGTGCCAGCAGCTCAAGGGCTAGCGGGAGGTTTGAGCAGTTCTTC